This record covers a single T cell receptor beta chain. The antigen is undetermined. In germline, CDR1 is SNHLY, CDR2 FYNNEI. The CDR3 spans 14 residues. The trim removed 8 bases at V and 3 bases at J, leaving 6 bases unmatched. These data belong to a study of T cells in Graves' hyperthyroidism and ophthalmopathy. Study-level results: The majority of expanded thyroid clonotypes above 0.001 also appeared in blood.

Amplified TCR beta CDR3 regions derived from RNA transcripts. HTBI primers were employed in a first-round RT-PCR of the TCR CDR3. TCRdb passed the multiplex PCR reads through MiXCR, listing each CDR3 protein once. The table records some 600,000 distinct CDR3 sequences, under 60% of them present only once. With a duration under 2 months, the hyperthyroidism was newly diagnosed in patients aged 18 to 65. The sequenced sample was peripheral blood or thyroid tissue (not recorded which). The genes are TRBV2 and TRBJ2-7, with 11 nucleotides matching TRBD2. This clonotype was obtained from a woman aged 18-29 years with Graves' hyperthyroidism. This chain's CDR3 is CASGGLAGLYEQYF. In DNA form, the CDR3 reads TGTGCCAGCGGAGGACTAGCGGGCCTCTACGAGCAGTACTTC.